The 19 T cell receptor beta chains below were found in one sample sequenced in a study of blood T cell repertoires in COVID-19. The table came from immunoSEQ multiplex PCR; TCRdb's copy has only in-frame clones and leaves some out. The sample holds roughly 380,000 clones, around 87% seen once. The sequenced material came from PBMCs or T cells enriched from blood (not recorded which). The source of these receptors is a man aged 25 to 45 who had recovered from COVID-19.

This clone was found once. The CDR3 DNA sequence: TGTGCCATCAGTGAGTCTCGAGCGGGGGACAGGGGTGAGCAGTTCTTC. Translated: CAISESRAGDRGEQFF. The chain recombines TRBV10-3 with TRBJ2-1; 10 nucleotides line up with TRBD1. Germline trimming cut 0 bases from V and 9 bases from J; bases unmatched to any gene: 8. Germline lookup yields CDR1 ENHRY and CDR2 SYGVKD. This CDR3 has 16 residues.

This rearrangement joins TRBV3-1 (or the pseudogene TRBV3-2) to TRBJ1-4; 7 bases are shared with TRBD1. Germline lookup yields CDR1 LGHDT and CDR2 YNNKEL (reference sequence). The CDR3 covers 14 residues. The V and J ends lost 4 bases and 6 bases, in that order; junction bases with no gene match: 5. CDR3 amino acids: CASSRQGTDEKLFF. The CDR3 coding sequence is TGTGCCAGCAGCCGACAGGGTACGGATGAAAAACTGTTTTTT.

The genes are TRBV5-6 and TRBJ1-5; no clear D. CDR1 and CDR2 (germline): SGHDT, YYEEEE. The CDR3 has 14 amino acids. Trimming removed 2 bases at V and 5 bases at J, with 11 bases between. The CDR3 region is CASSFLGDYQPQHF. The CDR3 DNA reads TGTGCCAGCAGCTTTTTGGGTGACTATCAGCCCCAGCATTTT.

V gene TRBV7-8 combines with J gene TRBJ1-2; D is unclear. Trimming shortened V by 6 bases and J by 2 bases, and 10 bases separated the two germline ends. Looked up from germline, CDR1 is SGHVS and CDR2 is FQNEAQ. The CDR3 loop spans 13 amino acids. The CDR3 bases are TGTGCCAGCAGTTCCAGTGTCAACTATGGCTACACCTTC. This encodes CASSSSVNYGYTF.

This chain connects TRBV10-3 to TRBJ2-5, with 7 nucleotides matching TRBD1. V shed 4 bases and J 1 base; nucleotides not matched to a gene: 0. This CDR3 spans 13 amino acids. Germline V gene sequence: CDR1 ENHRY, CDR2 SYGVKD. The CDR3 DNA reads TGTGCCATCAGTGGACAGGGCCAAGAGACCCAGTACTTC. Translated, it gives CAISGQGQETQYF.

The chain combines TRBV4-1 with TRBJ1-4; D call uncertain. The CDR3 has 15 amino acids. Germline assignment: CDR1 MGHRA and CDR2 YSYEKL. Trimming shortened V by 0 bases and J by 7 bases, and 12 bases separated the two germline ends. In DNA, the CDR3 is TGCGCCAGCAGCCAAGACGGGAGGCGGGGTGAAAAACTGTTTTTT. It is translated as CASSQDGRRGEKLFF.

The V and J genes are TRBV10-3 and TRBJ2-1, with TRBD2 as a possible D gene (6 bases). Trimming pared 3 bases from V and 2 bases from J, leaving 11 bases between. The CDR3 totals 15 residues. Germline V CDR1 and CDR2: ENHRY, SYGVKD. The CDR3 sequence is CAISDRGGAYNEQFF. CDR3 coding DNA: TGTGCCATCAGTGACCGGGGAGGCGCCTACAATGAGCAGTTCTTC.

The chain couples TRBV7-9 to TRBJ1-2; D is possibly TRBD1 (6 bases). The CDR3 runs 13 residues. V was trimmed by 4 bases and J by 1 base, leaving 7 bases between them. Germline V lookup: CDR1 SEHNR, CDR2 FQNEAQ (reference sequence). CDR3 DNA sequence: TGTGCCAGCAGCTCGGACAGTAACTATGGCTACACCTTC. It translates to CASSSDSNYGYTF.

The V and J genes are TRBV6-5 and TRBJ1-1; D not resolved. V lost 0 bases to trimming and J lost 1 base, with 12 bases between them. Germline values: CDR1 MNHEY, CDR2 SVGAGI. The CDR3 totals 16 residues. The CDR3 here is CASSYSFGGRNTEAFF. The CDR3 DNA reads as TGTGCCAGCAGTTACTCATTTGGAGGTAGGAACACTGAAGCTTTCTTT.

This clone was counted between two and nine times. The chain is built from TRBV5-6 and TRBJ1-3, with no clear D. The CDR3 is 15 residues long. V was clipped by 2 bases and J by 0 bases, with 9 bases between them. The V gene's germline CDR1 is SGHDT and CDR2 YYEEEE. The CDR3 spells CASSFRRVSGNTIYF. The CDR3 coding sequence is TGTGCCAGCAGCTTCCGACGGGTCTCTGGAAACACCATATATTTT.

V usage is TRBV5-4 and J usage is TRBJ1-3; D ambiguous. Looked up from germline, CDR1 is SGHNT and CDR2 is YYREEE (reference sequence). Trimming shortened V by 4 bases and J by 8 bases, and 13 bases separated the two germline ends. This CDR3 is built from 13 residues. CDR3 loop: CASSRNGEYTIYF. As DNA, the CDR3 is TGTGCCAGCAGCCGTAACGGGGAATACACCATATATTTT.

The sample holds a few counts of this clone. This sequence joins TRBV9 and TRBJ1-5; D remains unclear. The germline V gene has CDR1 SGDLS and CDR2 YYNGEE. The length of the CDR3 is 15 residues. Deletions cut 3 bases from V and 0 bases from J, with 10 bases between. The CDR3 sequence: CASSASVDSNQPQHF. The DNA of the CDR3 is TGTGCCAGCAGCGCGAGCGTAGATAGCAATCAGCCCCAGCATTTT.

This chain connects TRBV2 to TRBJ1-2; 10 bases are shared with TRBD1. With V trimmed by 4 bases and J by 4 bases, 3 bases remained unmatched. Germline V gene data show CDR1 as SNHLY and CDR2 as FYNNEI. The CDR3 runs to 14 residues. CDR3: CASSADRGFYGYTF. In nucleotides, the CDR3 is TGTGCCAGCAGTGCGGACAGGGGGTTCTATGGCTACACCTTC.

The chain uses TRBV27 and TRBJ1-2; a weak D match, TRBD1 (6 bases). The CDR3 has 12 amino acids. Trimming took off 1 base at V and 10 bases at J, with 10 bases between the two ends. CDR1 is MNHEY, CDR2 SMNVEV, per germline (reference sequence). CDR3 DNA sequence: TGTGCCAGCAGTTTATGGGGGCGCAACTACACCTTC. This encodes CASSLWGRNYTF.

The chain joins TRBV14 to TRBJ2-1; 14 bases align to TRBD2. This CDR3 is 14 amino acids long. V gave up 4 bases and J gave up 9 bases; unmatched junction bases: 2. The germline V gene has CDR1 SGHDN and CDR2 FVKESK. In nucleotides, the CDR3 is TGTGCCAGCAGCCGGGGACTAGCGGGGGTTGAGCAGTTCTTC. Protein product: CASSRGLAGVEQFF.

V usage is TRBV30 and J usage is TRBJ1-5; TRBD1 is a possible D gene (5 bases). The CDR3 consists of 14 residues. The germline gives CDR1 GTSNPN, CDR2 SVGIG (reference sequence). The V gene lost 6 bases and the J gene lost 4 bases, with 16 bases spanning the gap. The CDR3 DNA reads TGTGCCTGTTCTCGTTCCAGGGTGAATCAGCCCCAGCATTTT. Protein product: CACSRSRVNQPQHF.

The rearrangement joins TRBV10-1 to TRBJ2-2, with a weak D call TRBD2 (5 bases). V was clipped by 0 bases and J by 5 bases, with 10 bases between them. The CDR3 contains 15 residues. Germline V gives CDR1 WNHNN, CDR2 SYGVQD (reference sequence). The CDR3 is CASSESTRGTGELFF. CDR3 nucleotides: TGCGCCAGCAGTGAGTCGACTCGGGGAACCGGGGAGCTGTTTTTT.

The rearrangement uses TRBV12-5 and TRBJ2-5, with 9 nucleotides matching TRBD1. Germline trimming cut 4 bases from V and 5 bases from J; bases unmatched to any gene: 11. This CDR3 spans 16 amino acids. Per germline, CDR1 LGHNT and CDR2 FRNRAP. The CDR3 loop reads CASGSGTGYSMETQYF. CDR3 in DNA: TGTGCTAGTGGTTCGGGGACAGGGTATTCGATGGAGACCCAGTACTTC.

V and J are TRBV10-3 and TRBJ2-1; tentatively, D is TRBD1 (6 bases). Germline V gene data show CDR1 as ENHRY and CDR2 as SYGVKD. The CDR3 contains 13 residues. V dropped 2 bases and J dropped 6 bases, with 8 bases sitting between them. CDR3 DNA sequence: TGTGCCATCAGTGAGGGACAGACCAATGAGCAGTTCTTC. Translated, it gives CAISEGQTNEQFF.